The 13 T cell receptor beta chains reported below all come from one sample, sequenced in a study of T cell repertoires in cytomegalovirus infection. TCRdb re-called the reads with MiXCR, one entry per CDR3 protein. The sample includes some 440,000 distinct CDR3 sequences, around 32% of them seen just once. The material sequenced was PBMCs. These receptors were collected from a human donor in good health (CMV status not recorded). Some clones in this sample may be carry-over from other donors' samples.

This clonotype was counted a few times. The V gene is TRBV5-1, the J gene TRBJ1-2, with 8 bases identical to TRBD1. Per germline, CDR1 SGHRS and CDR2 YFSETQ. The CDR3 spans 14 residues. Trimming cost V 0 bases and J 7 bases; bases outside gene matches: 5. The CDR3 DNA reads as TGCGCCAGCAGCTTGGATCAGGGGGCGTTTGGCTACACCTTC. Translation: CASSLDQGAFGYTF.

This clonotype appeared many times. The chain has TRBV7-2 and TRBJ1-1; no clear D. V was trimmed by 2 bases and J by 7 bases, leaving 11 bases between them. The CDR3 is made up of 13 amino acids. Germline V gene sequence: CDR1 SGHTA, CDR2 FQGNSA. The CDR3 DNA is TGTGCCAGCAGCTTACGGATCACGGGTGAAGCTTTCTTT. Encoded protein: CASSLRITGEAFF.

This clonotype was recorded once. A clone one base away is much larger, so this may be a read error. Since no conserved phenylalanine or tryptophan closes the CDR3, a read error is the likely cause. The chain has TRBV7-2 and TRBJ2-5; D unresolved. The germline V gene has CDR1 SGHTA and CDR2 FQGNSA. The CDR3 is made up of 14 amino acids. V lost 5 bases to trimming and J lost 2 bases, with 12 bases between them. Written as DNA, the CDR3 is TGTGCCAGCAGCCTACGACATTCACAAGAGACCCAGTACTTA. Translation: CASSLRHSQETQYL.

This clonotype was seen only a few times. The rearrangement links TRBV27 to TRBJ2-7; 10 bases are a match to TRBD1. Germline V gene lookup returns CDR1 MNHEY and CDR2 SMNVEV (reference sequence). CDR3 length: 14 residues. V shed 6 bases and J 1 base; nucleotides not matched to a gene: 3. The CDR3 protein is CASRRDRGSYEQYF. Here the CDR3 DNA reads TGTGCCAGCAGGCGGGACAGGGGATCCTACGAGCAGTACTTC.

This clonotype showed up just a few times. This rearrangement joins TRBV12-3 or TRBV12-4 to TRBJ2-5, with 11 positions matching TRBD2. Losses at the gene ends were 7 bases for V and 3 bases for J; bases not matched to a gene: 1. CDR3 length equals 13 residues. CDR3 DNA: TGTGCCAGCAAACTAGCGGGGGAAGAGACCCAGTACTTC. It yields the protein CASKLAGEETQYF.

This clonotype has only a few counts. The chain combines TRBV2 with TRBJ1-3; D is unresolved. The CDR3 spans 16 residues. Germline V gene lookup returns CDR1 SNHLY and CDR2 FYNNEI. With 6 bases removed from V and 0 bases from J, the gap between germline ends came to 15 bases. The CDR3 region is CASRAGIGGSGNTIYF. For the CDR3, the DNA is TGTGCCAGCAGGGCAGGCATCGGCGGCTCTGGAAACACCATATATTTT.

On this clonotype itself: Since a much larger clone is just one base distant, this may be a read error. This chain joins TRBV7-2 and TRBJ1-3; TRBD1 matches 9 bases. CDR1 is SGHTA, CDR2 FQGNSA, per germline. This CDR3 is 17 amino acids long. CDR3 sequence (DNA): TGTGCCAGCAGCCCGATCACTGGGACAGGGCCTGGAAACACCCTATATTTT. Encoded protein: CASSPITGTGPGNTLYF.

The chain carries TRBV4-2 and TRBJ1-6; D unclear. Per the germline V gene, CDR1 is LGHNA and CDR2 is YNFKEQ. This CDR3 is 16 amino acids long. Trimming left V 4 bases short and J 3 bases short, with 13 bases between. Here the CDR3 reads CASSPRREDYNSPLHF. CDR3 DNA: TGTGCCAGCAGCCCCCGGAGGGAGGACTATAATTCACCCCTCCACTTT.

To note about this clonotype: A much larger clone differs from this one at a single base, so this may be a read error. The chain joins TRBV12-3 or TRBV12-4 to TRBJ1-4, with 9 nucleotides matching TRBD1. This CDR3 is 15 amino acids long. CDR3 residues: CASSLRTGENEKLYF. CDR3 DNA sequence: TGTGCCAGCAGTTTGAGGACAGGGGAAAATGAAAAACTGTATTTT.

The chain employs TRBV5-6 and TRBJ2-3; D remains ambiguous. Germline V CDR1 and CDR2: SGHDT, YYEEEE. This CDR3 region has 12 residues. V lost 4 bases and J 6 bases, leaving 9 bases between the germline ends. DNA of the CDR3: TGTGCCAGCAGCCAGGATGAGGATACGCAGTATTTT. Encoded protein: CASSQDEDTQYF.

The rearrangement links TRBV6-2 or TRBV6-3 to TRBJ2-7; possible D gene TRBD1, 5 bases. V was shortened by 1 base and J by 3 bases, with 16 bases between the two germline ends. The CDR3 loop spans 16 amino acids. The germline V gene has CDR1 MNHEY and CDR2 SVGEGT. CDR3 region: CASSYYLGQPNYEQYF. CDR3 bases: TGTGCCAGCAGTTACTACCTCGGACAACCCAACTACGAGCAGTACTTC.

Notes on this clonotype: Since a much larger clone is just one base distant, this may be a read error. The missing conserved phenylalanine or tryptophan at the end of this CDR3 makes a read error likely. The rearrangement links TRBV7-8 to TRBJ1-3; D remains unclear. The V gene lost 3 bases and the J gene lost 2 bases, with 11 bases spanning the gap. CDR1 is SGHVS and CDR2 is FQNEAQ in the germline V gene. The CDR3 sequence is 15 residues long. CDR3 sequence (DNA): TGTGCCAGCAGCTTCCAAGGAAAAGCTGGAAACACCATATATTGT. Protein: CASSFQGKAGNTIYC.

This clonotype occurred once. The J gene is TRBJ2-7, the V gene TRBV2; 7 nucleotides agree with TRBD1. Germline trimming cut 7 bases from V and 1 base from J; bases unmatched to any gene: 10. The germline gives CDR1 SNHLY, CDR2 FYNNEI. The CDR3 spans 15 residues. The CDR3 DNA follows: TGTGCCAGCACCTCTCGGACAGGTCCTTCCTACGAGCAGTACTTC. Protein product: CASTSRTGPSYEQYF.